Listed here are 30 T cell receptor beta chains from one sample, sequenced in a study of blood T cell repertoires in COVID-19. Some clones are missing from TCRdb's copy, which holds only in-frame ones; the method was immunoSEQ multiplex PCR. The table includes about 110,000 clones, nearly 90% detected once. Sequenced material: peripheral blood. The receptors here all came from a human donor in a cohort sampled during active COVID-19.

The V and J genes are TRBV5-8 and TRBJ2-3; 7 positions agree with TRBD2. The CDR3 is 15 amino acids. Unmatched junction bases numbered 4, after V lost 0 bases and J lost 3 bases. CDR1 is SGHTS, CDR2 YDEGEE, per germline. DNA for the CDR3: TGTGCCAGCAGCTTGGGGGGGGGTTATACAGATACGCAGTATTTT. Amino acid sequence: CASSLGGGYTDTQYF.

The rearrangement joins TRBV18 to TRBJ1-3; D is uncertain. Trimming took off 3 bases at V and 1 base at J, with 7 bases between the two ends. Germline values: CDR1 KGHSH, CDR2 LQKENI. CDR3 size: 14 residues. CDR3 DNA: TGTGCCAGCTCACCCCCGGGTTCTGGAAACACCATATATTTT. Its protein product is CASSPPGSGNTIYF.

This chain links TRBV4-1 with TRBJ2-1; 10 bases are shared with TRBD2. The CDR3 spans 18 residues. V trimming: 4 bases; J trimming: 4 bases; junction bases outside the gene matches: 13. Germline CDR1 reads MGHRA; CDR2 reads YSYEKL. CDR3 nucleotide sequence: TGCGCCAGCAGCCGAGGGACGAGCGGGAGGGCCTATTACAATGAGCAGTTCTTC. This codes for CASSRGTSGRAYYNEQFF.

The J gene is TRBJ1-1, the V gene TRBV3-1 (or the pseudogene TRBV3-2); TRBD1 is a possible D gene (5 bases). Trimming removed 4 bases from V and 6 bases from J, with 27 bases in between. In germline, CDR1 is LGHDT, CDR2 YNNKEL (reference sequence). The CDR3 is 18 amino acids. Here the CDR3 reads CASSPILGSQTDQAEAFF. The CDR3 nucleotides are TGTGCCAGCAGCCCAATCCTGGGTTCCCAGACAGACCAAGCTGAAGCTTTCTTT.

The chain has TRBV7-9 and TRBJ1-1; D gene uncertain. From germline, CDR1 is SEHNR and CDR2 FQNEAQ (reference sequence). CDR3 size: 12 residues. V dropped 1 base and J dropped 4 bases, with 4 bases sitting between them. CDR3 protein: CASSLGATEAFF. The CDR3 nucleotides read TGTGCCAGCAGCTTAGGAGCCACTGAAGCTTTCTTT.

The chain recombines TRBV2 with TRBJ2-1; possible D gene TRBD2, 5 bases. The length of the CDR3 is 13 residues. Trimming removed 6 bases from V and 2 bases from J, with 8 bases in between. Germline V gene data show CDR1 as SNHLY and CDR2 as FYNNEI. This chain's CDR3 is CASRISAYNEQFF. The CDR3 DNA sequence: TGTGCCAGCAGAATTAGCGCCTACAATGAGCAGTTCTTC.

The gene calls are TRBV12-5 and TRBJ2-3, with D unclear. This CDR3 spans 13 amino acids. Trimming took 5 bases from V and 5 from J, leaving 11 bases between them. From germline, CDR1 is LGHNT and CDR2 FRNRAP. CDR3 nucleotide sequence: TGTGCTAGTGGTCTACTTCCCGGAGATACGCAGTATTTT. Its protein is CASGLLPGDTQYF.

This rearrangement joins TRBV27 to TRBJ1-1; D might be TRBD1 (6 bases). V lost 6 bases to trimming and J lost 1 base, with 15 bases between them. The CDR3 totals 15 residues. Germline CDR1 MNHEY, CDR2 SMNVEV (reference sequence). CDR3 in amino acids: CASSTLRGSNTEAFF. The CDR3 DNA is TGTGCCAGCAGCACGCTCAGGGGCTCGAACACTGAAGCTTTCTTT.

The chain carries TRBV30 and TRBJ2-7; 8 bases match TRBD2. This CDR3 region has 14 residues. With 2 bases clipped from V and 7 bases from J, the junction kept 10 bases outside the gene matches. In germline, CDR1 is GTSNPN, CDR2 SVGIG (reference sequence). CDR3 sequence: CAWSIAGFPKEQYF. CDR3 DNA sequence: TGTGCCTGGAGTATAGCGGGGTTCCCTAAGGAGCAGTACTTC. The whole variable domain, filled in from reference TRBV30 and TRBJ2-7, reads SQTIHQWPATLVQPVGSPLSLECTVEGTSNPNLYWYRQAAGRGLQLLFYSVGIGQISSEVPQNLSASRPQDRQFILSSKKLLLSDSGFYLCAWSIAGFPKEQYFGPGTRLTVT.

This clone was recorded once. The J gene is TRBJ2-5, the V gene TRBV28; D gene ambiguous. Germline assignment: CDR1 MDHEN and CDR2 SYDVKM. The CDR3 contains 12 residues. V shed 6 bases and J shed 6 bases, with 11 bases lying between them. CDR3 nucleotide sequence: TGTGCCAGCAGCCCCTCTAGAAAGACCCAGTACTTC. It translates to CASSPSRKTQYF.

In regard to this clone: Other DNA sequences in this specimen translate into the identical CDR3. This chain uses TRBV5-1 with TRBJ1-2, with 7 bases fitting TRBD1. CDR3 length: 13 amino acids. The germline V gene encodes CDR1 SGHRS and CDR2 YFSETQ. The junction had 4 bases not matched to a gene; V was cut back by 4 bases and J by 4 bases. For the CDR3, the DNA is TGCGCCAGCAGCCTAGGACAGGTCTATGGCTACACCTTC. This codes for CASSLGQVYGYTF.

The chain recombines TRBV24-1 with TRBJ2-6, with a possible D match to TRBD1 (6 bases). V was trimmed by 5 bases and J by 0 bases, leaving 13 bases between them. CDR3 size: 17 residues. Germline V gene lookup returns CDR1 KGHDR and CDR2 SFDVKD. CDR3 nucleotide sequence: TGTGCCACCAGTGCTAAGACAGGACTCTCTGGGGCCAACGTCCTGACTTTC. Encoded protein: CATSAKTGLSGANVLTF.

This chain uses TRBV7-8 with TRBJ2-1; TRBD2 matches at 8 bases. Per germline, CDR1 SGHVS and CDR2 FQNEAQ. With 5 bases clipped from V and 10 bases from J, the junction kept 19 bases outside the gene matches. CDR3 length: 17 amino acids. CDR3 nucleotide sequence: TGTGCCAGCAGCCCAGGGAGGTCTAGCGGGTCGATTTGGGAGCAGTTCTTC. Encoded protein: CASSPGRSSGSIWEQFF.

The rearrangement joins TRBV5-4 to TRBJ2-2; TRBD1 agrees at 9 bases. Germline assignment: CDR1 SGHNT and CDR2 YYREEE (reference sequence). V dropped 4 bases and J dropped 7; count of bases not matched to a gene: 11. The CDR3 runs 16 residues. CDR3: CASSKPGQGFIGELFF. DNA for the CDR3: TGTGCCAGCAGCAAACCGGGACAGGGATTCATCGGGGAGCTGTTTTTT.

The chain uses TRBV3-1 (or the pseudogene TRBV3-2) and TRBJ2-4; 8 bases map to TRBD2. Per germline, CDR1 LGHDT and CDR2 YNNKEL (reference sequence). V was pared by 2 bases and J by 6 bases, with 9 bases of the junction left unmatched. The CDR3 spans 16 residues. The CDR3 spells CASSQLAGGGRNIQYF. The DNA for the CDR3 is TGTGCCAGCAGCCAACTTGCGGGGGGAGGCAGAAACATTCAGTACTTC.

V is TRBV18 and J is TRBJ1-6, with D possibly matching TRBD1 (6 bases). Trimming removed 3 bases at V and 9 bases at J, with 18 bases between. The CDR3 contains 16 residues. CDR1 and CDR2 (germline): KGHSH, LQKENI. The CDR3 region has the DNA TGTGCCAGCTCACCTGATACGAGAACCAGGGGTTCACCCCTCCACTTT. Its translation: CASSPDTRTRGSPLHF.

The V gene is TRBV7-2, the J gene TRBJ1-1; D is perhaps TRBD1 (5 bases). The CDR3 has 14 amino acids. V lost 2 bases and J 4 bases, leaving 11 bases between the germline ends. The germline V gene encodes CDR1 SGHTA and CDR2 FQGNSA. DNA for the CDR3: TGTGCCAGCAGCTTATGGGGGGTTGGCACTGAAGCTTTCTTT. Translated: CASSLWGVGTEAFF. The full variable domain, its missing parts supplied by reference TRBV7-2 and TRBJ1-1, is GAGVSQSPSNKVTEKGKDVELRCDPISGHTALYWYRQSLGQGLEFLIYFQGNSAPDKSGLPSDRFSAERTGGSVSTLTIQRTQQEDSAVYLCASSLWGVGTEAFFGQGTRLTVV.

This clone has more than one count but fewer than ten. The chain joins TRBV29-1 to TRBJ1-1, with a weak D call TRBD1 (5 bases). The CDR3 consists of 12 residues. Per the germline V gene, CDR1 is SQVTM and CDR2 is ANQGSEA. The ends were cut back, 7 bases at V and 8 bases at J, with 17 bases in the middle. The chain's CDR3 is CSGQVTGLEAFF. CDR3 bases: TGCAGCGGGCAAGTGACGGGACTGGAAGCTTTCTTT.

The chain carries TRBV7-9 and TRBJ2-7; D is uncertain. This CDR3 is 13 amino acids long. Germline loops: CDR1 SEHNR, CDR2 FQNEAQ (reference sequence). V was clipped by 2 bases and J by 1 base, with 6 bases between them. The CDR3 DNA is TGTGCCAGCAGCTTACCGGGTTCCTACGAGCAGTACTTC. This codes for CASSLPGSYEQYF. The complete variable domain, with remaining parts taken from reference TRBV7-9 and TRBJ2-7, reads DTGVSQNPRHKITKRGQNVTFRCDPISEHNRLYWYRQTLGQGPEFLTYFQNEAQLEKSRLLSDRFSAERPKGSFSTLEIQRTEQGDSAMYLCASSLPGSYEQYFGPGTRLTVT.

This clone came up once. The rearrangement links TRBV2 to TRBJ1-2, with D possibly matching TRBD1 (5 bases). Germline V gene data show CDR1 as SNHLY and CDR2 as FYNNEI. This CDR3 is built from 16 residues. V shed 7 bases and J shed 4 bases, with 22 bases lying between them. CDR3 bases: TGTGCCAGCACCCGAGGGCCTGCGGGGGTCGGCTATGGCTACACCTTC. Residues: CASTRGPAGVGYGYTF.

This chain uses TRBV24-1 with TRBJ1-5, with TRBD1 as a possible D gene (6 bases). The germline CDR1 and CDR2 sequences are KGHDR and SFDVKD. The CDR3 extends over 14 amino acids. Trimming took 5 bases from V and 1 from J, leaving 8 bases between them. The CDR3 DNA sequence: TGTGCCACCAGTGCGAGGGGGAGCAATCAGCCCCAGCATTTT. Its translation: CATSARGSNQPQHF.

The count of this clone is one. This chain connects TRBV2 to TRBJ1-1, with a possible D match to TRBD1 (6 bases). The germline V and J ends were trimmed by 3 bases and 6 bases, with 20 bases remaining between them. The CDR3 sequence is 16 residues long. Germline CDR1 and CDR2: SNHLY and FYNNEI. CDR3 DNA: TGTGCCAGCAGTGACCGACAGGCCTGGGTTGGAGCTGAAGCTTTCTTT. Encoded protein: CASSDRQAWVGAEAFF.

This rearrangement joins TRBV10-3 to TRBJ2-7, with D maybe TRBD1 (5 bases). CDR1 is ENHRY, CDR2 SYGVKD, per germline. V was cut by 11 bases and J by 2 bases, with 19 bases left in between. The CDR3 totals 14 residues. CDR3 sequence reads: CASRRQGRPYEQYF. For the CDR3, the DNA is TGTGCCTCCCGCCGCCAGGGAAGACCCTACGAGCAGTACTTC.

In regard to this clone: This specimen includes other DNA sequences encoding the same CDR3. The V call is TRBV5-8, the J call TRBJ2-1, with TRBD2 as a possible D gene (5 bases). Germline assignment: CDR1 SGHTS and CDR2 YDEGEE. V was shortened by 5 bases and J by 0 bases, with 9 bases between the two germline ends. This CDR3 spans 14 amino acids. CDR3 protein: CASSLGSSYNEQFF. The CDR3 DNA is TGTGCCAGCAGTTTAGGGAGCTCCTACAATGAGCAGTTCTTC.

The J gene is TRBJ1-2, the V gene TRBV5-6; perhaps TRBD1 as D (6 bases). Trimming pared 3 bases from V and 4 bases from J, leaving 16 bases between. Germline loops: CDR1 SGHDT, CDR2 YYEEEE. This CDR3 region has 15 residues. CDR3 protein: CASSSPGGLSYGYTF. For the CDR3, the DNA is TGTGCCAGCAGCTCGCCGGGGGGGCTGAGCTATGGCTACACCTTC. Full variable domain (rest looked up from reference TRBV5-6 and TRBJ1-2): DAGVTQSPTHLIKTRGQQVTLRCSPKSGHDTVSWYQQALGQGPQFIFQYYEEEERQRGNFPDRFSGHQFPNYSSELNVNALLLGDSALYLCASSSPGGLSYGYTFGSGTRLTVV.

This chain connects TRBV3-1 (or the pseudogene TRBV3-2) to TRBJ2-3; no reliable D call. The CDR3 extends over 16 amino acids. Trimming took 7 bases from V and 2 from J, leaving 19 bases between them. Germline V lookup: CDR1 LGHDT, CDR2 YNNKEL (reference sequence). In DNA, the CDR3 is TGTGCCAGCACCACGGTGCCATGGGCGAACACAGATACGCAGTATTTT. It codes for CASTTVPWANTDTQYF.

The chain employs TRBV4-3 and TRBJ2-3; 8 nucleotides match TRBD1. This CDR3 is 17 amino acids long. Trimming removed 2 bases from V and 6 bases from J; junction bases left unmatched: 13. Germline CDR1 is LGHNA and CDR2 is YSLEER. The CDR3 region has the DNA TGCGCCAGCAGCCAACAACCGACAGGGGACTTTGGGGATACGCAGTATTTT. Protein sequence: CASSQQPTGDFGDTQYF.

J is TRBJ1-4 and V is TRBV2; no clear D gene. The CDR3 has 14 residues. From germline, CDR1 is SNHLY and CDR2 FYNNEI. V was pared by 3 bases and J by 4 bases, with 9 bases between. For the CDR3, the DNA is TGTGCCAGCAGTGAGGAGGAGTATAATGAAAAACTGTTTTTT. This translates into CASSEEEYNEKLFF.

The chain has TRBV7-9 and TRBJ2-5; 7 nucleotides line up with TRBD1. V dropped 5 bases and J dropped 2; count of bases not matched to a gene: 5. CDR1 is SEHNR, CDR2 FQNEAQ, per germline (reference sequence). There are 14 residues in the CDR3. CDR3 residues: CASSRSRGQETQYF. The CDR3 nucleotides are TGTGCCAGCAGCCGTTCCAGGGGGCAAGAGACCCAGTACTTC.

The chain employs TRBV6-6 and TRBJ1-5; no clear D. V gave up 0 bases and J gave up 7 bases, with 10 bases separating them. This CDR3 is 14 amino acids long. The V gene's germline CDR1 is MNHNY and CDR2 SVGAGI (reference sequence). The CDR3 sequence is CASSYSLGVQPQHF. The CDR3 DNA sequence: TGTGCCAGCAGTTACTCTCTCGGGGTCCAGCCCCAGCATTTT.